This is a list of T cell receptor beta chains from one sample in a study of blood T cell repertoires in COVID-19. Profiling relied on immunoSEQ multiplex PCR, and the TCRdb table lists in-frame clones only, not all of them. This sample carries about 140,000 clones, roughly 90% of them seen once, and the ten largest clones take about 10%. What was sequenced was peripheral blood. The receptors were sampled from a man aged 50 or older with active or convalescent COVID-19. Each CDR3 is given with its conserved first and last residue. The order of the fields is V gene, D gene, clone size, J gene, CDR3 protein, CDR3 DNA. The D gene is left open where the match is weak. Only some rows state a clone size, as once, few, many or a class for expanded clones.

V: TRBV11-2
D: .
size: .
J: TRBJ1-6
CDR3: CASSLAGGNYNSPLHF
DNA: TGTGCCAGCAGCTTAGCGGGAGGCAACTATAATTCACCCCTCCACTTT

V: TRBV28
D: TRBD2
size: .
J: TRBJ2-5
CDR3: CASSLLAGGRGQETQYF
DNA: TGTGCCAGCAGTTTACTAGCGGGAGGGAGGGGCCAAGAGACCCAGTACTTC

V: TRBV28
D: .
size: .
J: TRBJ2-3
CDR3: CASSLATDTQYF
DNA: TGTGCCAGCAGTTTGGCCACAGATACGCAGTATTTT

V: TRBV11-3
D: .
size: .
J: TRBJ2-6
CDR3: CASSFRGTGANVLTF
DNA: TGTGCCAGCAGCTTTAGGGGAACTGGGGCCAACGTCCTGACTTTC

V: TRBV9
D: .
size: few
J: TRBJ2-3
CDR3: CASSPSRATDTQYF
DNA: TGTGCCAGCAGCCCTTCGAGGGCCACAGATACGCAGTATTTT

V: TRBV18
D: TRBD2
size: .
J: TRBJ2-1
CDR3: CASSPLTSGRVTYNEQFF
DNA: TGTGCCAGCTCACCATTAACTAGCGGGAGGGTCACCTACAATGAGCAGTTCTTC

V: TRBV7-6
D: .
size: .
J: TRBJ2-7
CDR3: CASSLGQAPYEQYF
DNA: TGTGCCAGCAGCTTAGGCCAGGCCCCCTACGAGCAGTACTTC

V: TRBV6-5
D: .
size: .
J: TRBJ1-5
CDR3: CAAWTVSNQPQHF
DNA: TGTGCCGCTTGGACAGTGAGCAATCAGCCCCAGCATTTT

V: TRBV12-3/TRBV12-4
D: .
size: .
J: TRBJ2-7
CDR3: CASSSLMRGEQYF
DNA: TGTGCCAGCAGTTCTCTCATGCGGGGCGAGCAGTACTTC

V: TRBV13
D: TRBD2
size: .
J: TRBJ2-3
CDR3: CASSSLEIKREPDTQYF
DNA: TGTGCCAGCAGCTCGTTAGAGATAAAGCGGGAGCCAGATACGCAGTATTTT

V: TRBV11-2
D: .
size: .
J: TRBJ2-3
CDR3: CASSFAGGTDTQYF
DNA: TGTGCCAGCAGCTTTGCGGGCGGCACAGATACGCAGTATTTT

V: TRBV19
D: TRBD1
size: .
J: TRBJ1-4
CDR3: CASSLGQGRTNEKLFF
DNA: TGTGCCAGTAGTCTTGGACAGGGGCGGACTAATGAAAAACTGTTTTTT

V: TRBV12-2
D: .
size: .
J: TRBJ1-4
CDR3: CASRLEPGQRHEKLFF
DNA: TGTGCAAGTCGCTTAGAACCGGGACAGCGTCACGAAAAACTGTTTTTT

V: TRBV28
D: TRBD1
size: .
J: TRBJ1-2
CDR3: CASSLGQGPSYTF
DNA: TGTGCCAGCAGCCTCGGACAGGGTCCAAGCTACACCTTC

V: TRBV11-3
D: TRBD1
size: .
J: TRBJ2-2
CDR3: CASSPGDRDGGELFF
DNA: TGTGCCAGCAGCCCCGGAGACAGGGATGGCGGGGAGCTGTTTTTT

V: TRBV6-6
D: TRBD1
size: .
J: TRBJ1-2
CDR3: CASSGQGNNYGYTF
DNA: TGTGCCAGCAGTGGACAGGGTAATAACTATGGCTACACCTTC

V: TRBV6-5
D: TRBD2
size: .
J: TRBJ2-3
CDR3: CASSASGSTDTQYF
DNA: TGTGCCAGCAGCGCTAGCGGTAGCACAGATACGCAGTATTTT

V: TRBV9
D: TRBD1
size: few
J: TRBJ2-1
CDR3: CASSVEGAGYNEQFF
DNA: TGTGCCAGCAGCGTAGAGGGGGCGGGCTACAATGAGCAGTTCTTC

V: TRBV6-2/TRBV6-3
D: .
size: .
J: TRBJ2-3
CDR3: CASSYYLSTDTQYF
DNA: TGTGCCAGCAGTTACTATCTCAGCACAGATACGCAGTATTTT

V: TRBV19
D: TRBD2
size: .
J: TRBJ2-7
CDR3: CASSIGLAGYEQYF
DNA: TGTGCCAGTAGTATTGGGCTAGCGGGCTACGAGCAGTACTTC

V: TRBV6-6
D: TRBD1
size: .
J: TRBJ1-2
CDR3: CASRDTGGGGYTF
DNA: TGTGCCAGCAGGGATACAGGGGGAGGAGGCTACACCTTC

V: TRBV5-1
D: TRBD1
size: .
J: TRBJ1-2
CDR3: CASSRTGSGDYGYTF
DNA: TGCGCCAGCAGCCGGACAGGGTCCGGGGACTATGGCTACACCTTC

V: TRBV7-6
D: .
size: once
J: TRBJ1-3
CDR3: CASSSQEGSGNTIYF
DNA: TGTGCCAGCAGCTCGCAGGAGGGGTCTGGAAACACCATATATTTT

V: TRBV6-1
D: .
size: .
J: TRBJ1-5
CDR3: CASSDDLGAQHF
DNA: TGTGCCAGCAGTGATGATCTCGGGGCCCAGCATTTT

V: TRBV9
D: .
size: .
J: TRBJ1-1
CDR3: CASSPVPADTEAFF
DNA: TGTGCCAGCAGCCCAGTCCCGGCGGACACTGAAGCTTTCTTT

V: TRBV5-1
D: TRBD2
size: .
J: TRBJ2-1
CDR3: CASRLGLAGLNEQFF
DNA: TGCGCCAGCAGACTAGGACTAGCGGGATTGAATGAGCAGTTCTTC

V: TRBV11-2
D: .
size: .
J: TRBJ2-5
CDR3: CASSHGQNLETQYF
DNA: TGTGCCAGCAGCCACGGACAGAACCTAGAGACCCAGTACTTC

V: TRBV14
D: TRBD2
size: .
J: TRBJ2-2
CDR3: CASSLVAGGPFTGELFF
DNA: TGTGCCAGCAGCCTCGTGGCGGGAGGGCCCTTTACCGGGGAGCTGTTTTTT

V: TRBV12-3/TRBV12-4
D: .
size: .
J: TRBJ2-7
CDR3: CASSLRRGYEQYF
DNA: TGTGCCAGCAGTTTACGAAGGGGGTACGAGCAGTACTTC

V: TRBV25-1
D: TRBD1
size: .
J: TRBJ1-1
CDR3: CASVSDRVSTEAFF
DNA: TGTGCCAGCGTTTCAGACAGGGTGAGTACTGAAGCTTTCTTT

V: TRBV5-8
D: .
size: .
J: TRBJ2-4
CDR3: CASSPGQRLAKNIQYF
DNA: TGTGCCAGCAGCCCCGGACAGAGACTAGCCAAAAACATTCAGTACTTC

V: TRBV28
D: TRBD2
size: .
J: TRBJ2-7
CDR3: CASSLEGGGVRYEQYF
DNA: TGTGCCAGCAGTTTGGAAGGTGGGGGGGTTCGGTACGAGCAGTACTTC

V: TRBV14
D: .
size: .
J: TRBJ2-1
CDR3: CASSQLTGSYNEQFF
DNA: TGTGCCAGCAGCCAATTGACGGGCTCCTACAATGAGCAGTTCTTC

V: TRBV7-9
D: .
size: .
J: TRBJ2-2
CDR3: CASSLGQNTGELFF
DNA: TGTGCCAGCAGCTTAGGACAGAACACCGGGGAGCTGTTTTTT

V: TRBV28
D: .
size: .
J: TRBJ2-4
CDR3: CAIKQGLGKNIQYF
DNA: TGTGCCATAAAACAGGGTTTAGGCAAAAACATTCAGTACTTC

V: TRBV7-8
D: .
size: .
J: TRBJ2-7
CDR3: CASSIGGGPPYEQYF
DNA: TGTGCCAGCAGCATAGGGGGGGGGCCCCCCTACGAGCAGTACTTC

V: TRBV24-1
D: TRBD1
size: once
J: TRBJ2-3
CDR3: CATSEYKQGLSTDTQYF
DNA: TGTGCCACCAGTGAATACAAACAGGGGTTGAGTACAGATACGCAGTATTTT

V: TRBV5-4
D: TRBD2
size: .
J: TRBJ2-7
CDR3: CASSSDIGTSAYEQYF
DNA: TGTGCCAGCAGCTCAGATATTGGGACTAGCGCCTACGAGCAGTACTTC

V: TRBV5-1
D: .
size: .
J: TRBJ1-3
CDR3: CASSFQSGATGNTIYF
DNA: TGCGCCAGCAGCTTTCAGTCAGGGGCCACTGGAAACACCATATATTTT

V: TRBV9
D: .
size: .
J: TRBJ2-5
CDR3: CASSVGGKETQYF
DNA: TGTGCCAGCAGCGTGGGGGGTAAGGAGACCCAGTACTTC

V: TRBV11-2
D: .
size: .
J: TRBJ2-2
CDR3: CASSLRPGQNTGELFF
DNA: TGTGCCAGCAGCTTAAGGCCGGGACAGAACACCGGGGAGCTGTTTTTT

V: TRBV6-2/TRBV6-3
D: .
size: .
J: TRBJ2-2
CDR3: CASSYGGPRTGELFF
DNA: TGTGCCAGCAGTTACGGCGGCCCGAGGACCGGGGAGCTGTTTTTT

V: TRBV27
D: TRBD1
size: .
J: TRBJ1-1
CDR3: CASSPPRGTGEAFF
DNA: TGTGCCAGCAGTCCCCCCCGCGGGACAGGTGAAGCTTTCTTT

V: TRBV27
D: .
size: .
J: TRBJ1-5
CDR3: CASSFGRAQPQHF
DNA: TGTGCCAGCAGTTTCGGCAGGGCCCAGCCCCAGCATTTT

V: TRBV12-3/TRBV12-4
D: .
size: once
J: TRBJ1-4
CDR3: CASSQRRGEKLFF
DNA: TGTGCCAGCAGCCAACGTAGGGGAGAAAAACTGTTTTTT

V: TRBV9
D: TRBD2
size: .
J: TRBJ2-3
CDR3: CASSPQPREGQGDTQYF
DNA: TGTGCCAGCAGCCCCCAACCGCGGGAGGGCCAAGGCGATACGCAGTATTTT

V: TRBV7-3
D: TRBD2
size: .
J: TRBJ2-1
CDR3: CASSLEGTSNRNEQFF
DNA: TGTGCCAGCAGCTTAGAAGGGACTAGTAATAGAAATGAGCAGTTCTTC

V: TRBV6-2/TRBV6-3
D: .
size: .
J: TRBJ1-1
CDR3: CASSETRGTEAFF
DNA: TGTGCCAGCAGTGAGACCCGAGGCACTGAAGCTTTCTTT

V: TRBV2
D: .
size: .
J: TRBJ1-3
CDR3: CASSGTIFGGNTIYF
DNA: TGTGCCAGCAGTGGCACTATATTCGGTGGAAACACCATATATTTT

V: TRBV18
D: .
size: .
J: TRBJ2-7
CDR3: CASSPPSVSEQYF
DNA: TGTGCCAGCTCACCACCGTCGGTATCCGAGCAGTACTTC

V: TRBV6-5
D: .
size: .
J: TRBJ1-6
CDR3: CASSWGEPYNSPLHF
DNA: TGTGCCAGCAGTTGGGGGGAACCCTATAATTCACCCCTCCACTTT

V: TRBV2
D: TRBD1
size: .
J: TRBJ2-7
CDR3: CASRPKETGAYEQYF
DNA: TGTGCCAGCAGGCCCAAAGAGACAGGGGCCTACGAGCAGTACTTC

V: TRBV4-3
D: .
size: .
J: TRBJ2-1
CDR3: CASSQRDRNPYNEQFF
DNA: TGCGCCAGCAGCCAAAGAGACAGGAACCCCTACAATGAGCAGTTCTTC

V: TRBV24-1
D: TRBD1
size: .
J: TRBJ1-5
CDR3: CATSEGQGSGNQPQHF
DNA: TGTGCCACCAGTGAGGGACAGGGATCGGGCAATCAGCCCCAGCATTTT

V: TRBV6-2/TRBV6-3
D: .
size: .
J: TRBJ2-5
CDR3: CASTPAWAGLLETQYF
DNA: TGTGCCAGCACCCCTGCTTGGGCTGGTTTATTGGAGACCCAGTACTTC

V: TRBV6-2/TRBV6-3
D: .
size: once
J: TRBJ2-7
CDR3: CASSILDEQYF
DNA: TGTGCCAGCAGTATCCTAGATGAGCAGTACTTC

V: TRBV21-1
D: .
size: once
J: TRBJ2-6
CDR3: CASSSAAGRCSGANVLTF
DNA: TGTGCCAGCAGCTCGGCGGCGGGACGGTGCTCTGGGGCCAACGTCCTGACTTTC

V: TRBV5-4
D: TRBD1
size: .
J: TRBJ1-1
CDR3: CASSGTGTWDTEAFF
DNA: TGTGCCAGCAGCGGGACAGGAACTTGGGACACTGAAGCTTTCTTT

V: TRBV28
D: .
size: .
J: TRBJ2-1
CDR3: CASSSPSKSSYNEQFF
DNA: TGTGCCAGCAGTTCGCCGTCCAAGAGCTCCTACAATGAGCAGTTCTTC

V: TRBV24-1
D: TRBD1
size: .
J: TRBJ1-5
CDR3: CATSQGDQPQHF
DNA: TGTGCCACCAGCCAGGGGGATCAGCCCCAGCATTTT